This T cell receptor beta chain was recovered during a study of response to subunit inactivated influenza vaccine. Overall study findings and caveats: Every seasonal influenza vaccination brings in few new T cells, the authors suggested.

Between the trimmed V and J ends, which lost 5 bases and 14 bases, there was a span of 22 bases. Germline CDR1 is SGHRS and CDR2 is YFSETQ. The CDR3 totals 13 residues. MiXCR, run by TCRdb on the RT-PCR reads, gives a single entry per CDR3 protein. The sample lists 530,000 or so distinct CDR3 sequences, 12% occurring once. This clonotype was seen repeatedly, ten times or more. Its antigen is undetermined. The clonotype was recovered from a man between 50 and 59 years old who received an inactivated influenza vaccine. Material: PBMCs from blood, obtained on the day of vaccination. The rearrangement uses TRBV5-1 and TRBJ1-2; D not resolved. The CDR3 coding sequence is TGCGCCAGCAGTTTCGATCGTATCACGGCGCTGACCTTC. This sequence encodes CASSFDRITALTF.